This is a list of T cell receptor beta chains from one sample in a study of T cell changes during pregnancy in multiple sclerosis. The method was immunoSEQ multiplex PCR; TCRdb's version includes in-frame clones alone and lacks a portion of them. The table includes more than 80,000 clones, 80% to 95% detected once. Here the sequenced sample was peripheral blood, taken after pregnancy. These receptors came from a female donor with multiple sclerosis, enrolled in a pregnancy study. Both conserved end residues are part of each CDR3. Fields, in order: V gene, CDR3 protein.

V: TRBV30
CDR3: CAWSVIRGIGNTIYF

V: TRBV9
CDR3: CASMGTGQNTEAFF

V: TRBV6-5
CDR3: CASSYSPRGPYEQYF

V: TRBV7-2
CDR3: CASSASGSNYGYTF

V: TRBV5-6
CDR3: CASSPTGQGYEQYF

V: TRBV6-4
CDR3: CASSETGDKNNEQFF

V: TRBV9
CDR3: CASSFGDFNTGELFF

V: TRBV19
CDR3: CASITSAGGNYGYTF

V: TRBV2
CDR3: CASTATGGGYGYTF

V: TRBV10-3
CDR3: CAISESSNYGYTF

V: TRBV5-4
CDR3: CASSYGTSGIYEQYF

V: TRBV18
CDR3: CASSAGRDGYTF

V: TRBV5-4
CDR3: CASSLIGFQETQYF

V: TRBV9
CDR3: CASSVGAGLNQPQHF

V: TRBV30
CDR3: CAWGRANTGELFF

V: TRBV27
CDR3: CASSLQGTRPTF

V: TRBV6-6
CDR3: CASSPPGGAYEQYF

V: TRBV6-1
CDR3: CASRTDRGHQPQHF

V: TRBV9
CDR3: CASSTRTESLGEQYF

V: TRBV15
CDR3: CATSRDSAGGYEQYF

V: TRBV19
CDR3: CASSISGTSRQYF

V: TRBV5-1
CDR3: CASGLSGQETQYF

V: TRBV10-3
CDR3: CAVQETGAGNTIYF